Shown below are 17 T cell receptor beta chains from a single sample sequenced in a study of blood T cells in healthy people across ages. Sample-barcoded 5' priming and a J-beta primer mix drove a second PCR of about 6 to 11 cycles. TCRdb re-derived calls from the 5' RACE reads in MiXCR, one entry per CDR3 protein. The sample includes roughly 800,000 distinct CDR3 sequences, roughly 64% of them seen just once. Material for sequencing was blood. Receptors were obtained from a man younger than 45 in good health.

The J gene is TRBJ2-7, the V gene TRBV12-3 or TRBV12-4; the D is unclear. The CDR3 spans 14 residues. Trimming took off 5 bases at V and 4 bases at J, with 15 bases between the two ends. In nucleotides, the CDR3 is TGTGCCAGCAGTCCAACAAACAATGTTTACGAGCAGTACTTC. This encodes CASSPTNNVYEQYF.

There are a few counts of this clonotype. The genes are TRBV7-9 and TRBJ2-5; TRBD2 agrees at 9 bases. CDR3 length: 13 amino acids. Looked up from germline, CDR1 is SEHNR and CDR2 is FQNEAQ (reference sequence). The trim removed 8 bases at V and 3 bases at J, leaving 4 bases unmatched. The CDR3, as DNA: TGTGCCAGCGAAAGACTAGCGGAAGAGACCCAGTACTTC. Translated, it gives CASERLAEETQYF.

As regards this clonotype: Germline and junction disagree at one end, which may indicate a read error. The rearrangement joins TRBV20-1 to TRBJ1-1, with D maybe TRBD1 (5 bases). Germline CDR1 and CDR2: DFQATT and SNEGSKA (reference sequence). CDR3 length equals 13 residues. CDR3 residues: CSAGDSTNTEAFF. DNA for the CDR3: TGCAGTGCTGGAGACAGTACTAACACTGAAGCTTTCTTT.

The J gene is TRBJ2-1, the V gene TRBV7-2; D is unresolved. The CDR3 is made up of 14 amino acids. CDR1 SGHTA and CDR2 FQGNSA come from the germline V gene. V was shortened by 5 bases and J by 5 bases, with 13 bases between the two germline ends. The CDR3 loop reads CASSPSTDNNEQFF. For the CDR3, the DNA is TGTGCCAGCAGCCCCTCCACTGATAACAATGAGCAGTTCTTC.

This clonotype turned up a few times. This rearrangement joins TRBV7-2 to TRBJ1-6; D ambiguous. V was pared by 1 base and J by 9 bases, with 7 bases between. CDR1 and CDR2 from the germline V gene are SGHTA and FQGNSA. The CDR3 contains 13 residues. CDR3: CASSLGTLSPLHF. In nucleotides, the CDR3 is TGTGCCAGCAGCTTAGGAACCCTTTCACCCCTCCACTTT.

The table lists this clonotype with a few counts. The chain links TRBV11-2 to TRBJ2-1; TRBD2 matches 8 bases. This CDR3 contains 15 residues. Germline lookup yields CDR1 SGHAT and CDR2 FQNNGV. V dropped 3 bases and J dropped 4; count of bases not matched to a gene: 5. CDR3 DNA: TGTGCCAGCAGCTTCTCCGGGGGGGTGTACAATGAGCAGTTCTTC. The encoded protein is CASSFSGGVYNEQFF.

Concerning this clonotype itself: This may be a read error: a much more frequent sequence differs by one nucleotide. The chain employs TRBV20-1 and TRBJ2-7; TRBD1 or TRBD2 may be the D gene (6 bases each). Trimming removed 1 base from V and 1 base from J, with 17 bases in between. This CDR3 region has 16 residues. CDR1 is DFQATT, CDR2 SNEGSKA, per germline (reference sequence). The CDR3 sequence: CSARVLGRGQSYEQYF. CDR3 bases: TGCAGTGCTAGAGTGTTGGGACGGGGGCAATCCTACGAGCAGTACTTC.

The sample holds a few counts of this clonotype. The V and J genes are TRBV20-1 and TRBJ2-3; tentatively, D is TRBD2 (5 bases). Trimming removed 0 bases from V and 3 bases from J, with 10 bases in between. CDR3 length equals 14 residues. CDR1 DFQATT and CDR2 SNEGSKA come from the germline V gene (reference sequence). The DNA for the CDR3 is TGCAGTGCTAGAGATTTAACTAGAACAGATACGCAGTATTTT. Its protein product is CSARDLTRTDTQYF.

The table lists this clonotype with a few counts. The V call is TRBV20-1, the J call TRBJ2-5, with D tentatively TRBD2 (6 bases). The CDR3 length is 12 residues. With 5 bases removed from V and 0 bases from J, the gap between germline ends came to 7 bases. In germline, CDR1 is DFQATT, CDR2 SNEGSKA (reference sequence). CDR3 nucleotide sequence: TGCAGTGCTCCGGGGGACCAAGAGACCCAGTACTTC. Translation: CSAPGDQETQYF.

V gene TRBV4-3 combines with J gene TRBJ2-5, with D perhaps TRBD2 (6 bases). The CDR3 sequence is 14 residues long. CDR1 LGHNA and CDR2 YSLEER come from the germline V gene. V was cut by 0 bases and J by 5 bases, with 10 bases left in between. CDR3 nucleotides: TGCGCCAGCAGCCAAGAAATAGGAGGGGAGACCCAGTACTTC. Translation: CASSQEIGGETQYF.

Here the CDR3 reads CAISESGRGVDQETQYF. DNA for the CDR3: TGTGCCATCAGTGAGTCGGGTCGAGGAGTCGACCAAGAGACCCAGTACTTC. The chain is built from TRBV10-3 and TRBJ2-5; D is ambiguous. Trimming stripped 0 bases from V and 0 bases from J, with 14 bases between. The germline CDR1 and CDR2 sequences are ENHRY and SYGVKD. This CDR3 spans 17 amino acids.

The V call is TRBV4-1, the J call TRBJ1-1, with 8 positions matching TRBD1. The junction had 7 bases not matched to a gene; V was cut back by 1 base and J by 0 bases. From germline, CDR1 is MGHRA and CDR2 YSYEKL. There are 17 residues in the CDR3. This CDR3 is CASSQVETGAVNTEAFF. Here the CDR3 DNA reads TGCGCCAGCAGCCAAGTTGAGACAGGGGCGGTGAACACTGAAGCTTTCTTT.

This clonotype was counted a single time. This chain joins TRBV9 and TRBJ1-1; tentatively, D is TRBD1 (5 bases). CDR3 length: 15 residues. Germline V gene sequence: CDR1 SGDLS, CDR2 YYNGEE. Trimming left V 7 bases short and J 7 bases short, with 23 bases between. The CDR3 DNA is TGTGCCAGCGGACTAGAACGGGGCAGGACCCTTGAAGCTTTCTTT. It codes for CASGLERGRTLEAFF.

V usage is TRBV4-3 and J usage is TRBJ1-1; D possibly corresponds to TRBD1 (6 bases). CDR1 is LGHNA, CDR2 YSLEER, per germline. The CDR3 is made up of 16 amino acids. V was trimmed by 0 bases and J by 4 bases, leaving 15 bases between them. The CDR3: CASSQEGGVGGTEAFF. The CDR3 DNA reads TGCGCCAGCAGCCAAGAAGGGGGGGTGGGTGGCACTGAAGCTTTCTTT.

The chain couples TRBV6-4 to TRBJ2-4, with 9 bases identical to TRBD1. Germline CDR1 reads MRHNA; CDR2 reads SNTAGT. The trim removed 7 bases at V and 1 base at J, leaving 5 bases unmatched. CDR3 length equals 15 residues. CDR3: CASIGQGRAKNIQYF. CDR3 coding DNA: TGTGCCAGCATCGGACAGGGGAGGGCCAAAAACATTCAGTACTTC.

This chain connects TRBV15 to TRBJ1-2, with TRBD1 identical over 7 bases. Losses at the gene ends were 8 bases for V and 7 bases for J; bases not matched to a gene: 7. Germline V gives CDR1 LNHNV, CDR2 YYDKDF (reference sequence). The CDR3 covers 12 residues. The CDR3 loop reads CATQVGGSGYTF. The CDR3 coding sequence is TGTGCCACCCAAGTAGGGGGCTCTGGCTACACCTTC.

V and J are TRBV7-3 and TRBJ2-7; D unresolved. Trimming took off 0 bases at V and 3 bases at J, with 18 bases between the two ends. This CDR3 comprises 17 residues. Looked up from germline, CDR1 is SGHTA and CDR2 is FQGTGA. The CDR3 DNA reads as TGTGCCAGCAGCTTAACAGTGTCAGGACCTAATATCTACGAGCAGTACTTC. This codes for CASSLTVSGPNIYEQYF.